A single sample is the source of the 3 T cell receptor beta chains below, sequenced in a study of T cell responses to AZD1222 COVID-19 vaccine. The assay was immunoSEQ multiplex PCR, and TCRdb's table has in-frame clones only and misses some. This sample has 130,000 or so clones, with over 75% found just once. The source material was peripheral blood, sampled 28 days after the second AZD1222 dose. These receptors all stem from an adult who received the AZD1222 COVID-19 vaccine.

This sequence joins TRBV19 and TRBJ1-1, with D unclear. Germline V gene lookup returns CDR1 LNHDA and CDR2 SQIVND (reference sequence). V was trimmed by 7 bases and J by 1 base, leaving 10 bases between them. The CDR3 length is 13 residues. CDR3 region: CASKNTENTEAFF. As DNA, the CDR3 is TGTGCCAGTAAAAACACCGAGAACACTGAAGCTTTCTTT. Variable domain in full (rest from reference TRBV19 and TRBJ1-1): DGGITQSPKYLFRKEGQNVTLSCEQNLNHDAMYWYRQDPGQGLRLIYYSQIVNDFQKGDIAEGYSVSREKKESFPLTVTSAQKNPTAFYLCASKNTENTEAFFGQGTRLTVV.

The chain joins TRBV11-3 to TRBJ1-1; TRBD1 matches 9 bases. The CDR3 has 16 amino acids. Germline lookup yields CDR1 SGHNT and CDR2 YENEEA. The ends lost 5 bases at V and 0 bases at J; junction bases unmatched: 7. In DNA, the CDR3 is TGTGCCAGCAGCCTTGGACAGGGGCTCATGAACACTGAAGCTTTCTTT. Translating it yields CASSLGQGLMNTEAFF.

The chain employs TRBV7-2 and TRBJ1-2; TRBD1 agrees at 7 bases. The CDR3 is made up of 17 amino acids. J gave up 1 base and V 3 bases, and 11 bases lay outside the gene matches. Germline loops: CDR1 SGHTA, CDR2 FQGNSA. This chain's CDR3 is CASSFTPGTAINYGYTF. DNA for the CDR3: TGTGCCAGCAGCTTTACTCCCGGGACAGCCATTAACTATGGCTACACCTTC.